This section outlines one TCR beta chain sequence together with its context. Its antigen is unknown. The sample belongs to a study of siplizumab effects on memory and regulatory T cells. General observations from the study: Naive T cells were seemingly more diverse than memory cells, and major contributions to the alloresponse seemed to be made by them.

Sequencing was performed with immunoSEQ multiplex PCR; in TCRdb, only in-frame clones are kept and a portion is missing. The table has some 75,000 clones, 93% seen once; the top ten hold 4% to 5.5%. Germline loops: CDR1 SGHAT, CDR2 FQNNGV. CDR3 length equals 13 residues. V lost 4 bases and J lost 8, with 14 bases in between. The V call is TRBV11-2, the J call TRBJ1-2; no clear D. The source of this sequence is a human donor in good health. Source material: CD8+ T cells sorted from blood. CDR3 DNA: TGTGCCAGCAGCTCCTTTAAGGTCTGGGGCTACACCTTC. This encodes CASSSFKVWGYTF.